This paragraph covers one T cell receptor (beta chain) sequence. Its specificity is unknown. The CDR3 is made up of 19 amino acids. The germline CDR1 and CDR2 sequences are LGHNA and YNFKEQ. V lost 3 bases and J lost 3; bases outside the gene matches: 8. This specimen comes from a study of T-cell reconstitution after alpha-beta-depleted transplantation in children. Findings and limits, study-wide: After transplant, at about two months, alpha-beta T cells were reportedly derived from several hundred expanded graft clones. From newly produced T cells came most of the T-cell counts and diversity one year after transplant.

Preparation of the TCRbeta library involved a method that used unique molecular identifiers. TCRdb reprocessed the PCR reads with MiXCR, giving one entry per CDR3 protein. This sample has 440,000 or so distinct CDR3 sequences, with approximately 41% found just once. This sequence was found in a girl aged 2 to 9 with aplastic anemia, due to receive a stem cell transplant. The rearrangement joins TRBV4-2 to TRBJ2-1; 16 nucleotides match TRBD2. The input for sequencing was PBMCs, taken before TCRalphabeta/CD19-depleted stem cell transplant. CDR3 residues: CASSQFGTSGGGNYNEQFF. The CDR3 DNA is TGTGCCAGCAGCCAGTTCGGGACTAGCGGGGGGGGAAACTACAATGAGCAGTTCTTC.